This entry concerns a single TCR beta chain. The data are from a study of blood T cell repertoires in COVID-19. Study details: COVID-19 samples collected from the United States, Italy and Spain covered acute and convalescent phases. In each case, the material was cDNA or gDNA derived from T cells, B-cell-depleted T cells, or PBMCs.

CDR3 length: 15 amino acids. Germline V lookup: CDR1 SGHDT, CDR2 YYEEEE. V was clipped by 4 bases and J by 15 bases; unmatched bases: 12. Original analysis: Counts of nucleated cells, estimated from reference gene primer amplification, were obtained. TCRdb's copy holds only in-frame clones and misses some; the assay was immunoSEQ multiplex PCR. V, J and clone size are those of that table, while D and trimming were read from the DNA. This sample has about 150,000 clones; roughly 71% occur once, and the top ten carry approximately 3.7%. The V call is TRBV5-6, the J call TRBJ2-1; 14 nucleotides agree with TRBD2. This TCR was sampled from a woman at least 80 years old with acute or convalescent COVID-19. Sequenced input: peripheral blood. CDR3 loop: CASSQRTSGGFFRFF. DNA of the CDR3: TGTGCCAGCAGCCAAAGGACTAGCGGGGGGTTTTTTCGGTTCTTC.